This T cell receptor beta chain was profiled in a study of T cells in Graves' hyperthyroidism and ophthalmopathy. Study-level points and caveats: The model foresaw ophthalmopathy a median around 6.8 months prior to onset.

The source material, RNA transcripts, was used to amplify TCR beta CDR3 regions. The TCR CDR3 was amplified in a first-round RT-PCR using the HTBI primer set. Using its own MiXCR run on the multiplex PCR reads, TCRdb lists one record per CDR3 protein. This table holds fewer than 55,000 distinct CDR3 sequences, approximately 58% found once. Note on this clonotype: What it binds is unknown.

Per germline, CDR1 DFQATT and CDR2 SNEGSKA (reference sequence). The V end lost 5 bases, the J end lost 1 base, and 21 bases lay between the germline ends. CDR3 length: 16 residues. Graves' hyperthyroidism was deemed stable absent ophthalmopathy progression within 18 months. These patients, aged 18 to 65, had recently diagnosed hyperthyroidism lasting under 2 months. Clinical symptoms, serum thyroxine and TRAb, thyroid ultrasound and orbital computed tomography together formed the diagnostic basis. The TCR originated in a man aged 18 to 30 with Graves' hyperthyroidism. Sequenced sample: peripheral blood or thyroid tissue (not recorded which). The gene calls are TRBV20-1 and TRBJ2-7, with a weak D call TRBD2 (6 bases). The CDR3 loop is CSAGGTQARGSYEQYF. The CDR3 DNA follows: TGCAGTGCTGGGGGGACCCAAGCCCGGGGTTCCTACGAGCAGTACTTC.